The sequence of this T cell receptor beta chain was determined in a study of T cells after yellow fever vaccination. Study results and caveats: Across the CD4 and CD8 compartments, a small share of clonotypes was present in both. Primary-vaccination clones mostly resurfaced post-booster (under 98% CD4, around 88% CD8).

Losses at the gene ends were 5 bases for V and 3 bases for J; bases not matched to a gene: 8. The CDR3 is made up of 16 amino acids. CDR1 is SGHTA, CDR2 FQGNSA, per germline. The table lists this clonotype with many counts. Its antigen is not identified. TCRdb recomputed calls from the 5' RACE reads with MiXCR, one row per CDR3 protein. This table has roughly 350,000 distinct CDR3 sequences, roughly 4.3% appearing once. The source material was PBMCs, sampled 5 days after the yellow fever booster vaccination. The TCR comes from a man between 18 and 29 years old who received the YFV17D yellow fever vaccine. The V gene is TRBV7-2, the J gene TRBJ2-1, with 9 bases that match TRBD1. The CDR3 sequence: CASSDLGTGYYNEQFF. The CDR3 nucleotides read TGTGCCAGCAGCGACCTAGGGACAGGGTACTACAATGAGCAGTTCTTC.